This T cell receptor (beta chain) was observed in a study of cytomegalovirus exposure and HLA in healthy donors. The CDR3 runs 13 residues. Germline CDR1 and CDR2: SGHTS and YDEGEE. Trimming pared 4 bases from V and 1 base from J, leaving 7 bases between. Here immunoSEQ multiplex PCR was the method, and the copy in TCRdb shows in-frame clones only, minus some. The repertoire holds 150,000 or so clones, with about 88% as singletons. Broader study findings: Specificity of a few CMV-associated chains for CMV antigens was verified in vitro. The authors listed 150 to 200 TCR beta chains as cytomegalovirus-associated. Many donors shared some public TCRs, even though most TCR sequences were rare.

Comments on this clone: Its antigen is still unknown.

The sample comprised PBMCs. The chain joins TRBV5-8 to TRBJ2-3; D is uncertain. This clonotype was sampled from a man between 18 and 35 years old in good health and CMV-seropositive. The CDR3 loop reads CASSRRGTDTQYF. CDR3 nucleotides: TGTGCCAGCAGCCGTCGAGGCACAGATACGCAGTATTTT. The variable domain in full, with the rest retrieved from reference TRBV5-8 and TRBJ2-3, is EAGVTQSPTHLIKTRGQQATLRCSPISGHTSVYWYQQALGLGLQFLLWYDEGEERNRGNFPPRFSGRQFPNYSSELNVNALELEDSALYLCASSRRGTDTQYFGPGTRLTVL.